Below, 13 T cell receptor beta chains from the same sample are listed, as sequenced in a study of blood T cell repertoires in COVID-19. Clones were read by immunoSEQ multiplex PCR, and TCRdb kept only the in-frame ones, dropping some. This sample has roughly 110,000 clones, with 76% found just once. The sequenced sample consisted of peripheral blood. The receptors were gathered from a man older than 75 with COVID-19, enrolled during active disease.

The chain uses TRBV10-3 and TRBJ2-2; 15 nucleotides line up with TRBD2. The CDR3 has 18 residues. V lost 6 bases and J lost 2; bases outside the gene matches: 7. From germline, CDR1 is ENHRY and CDR2 SYGVKD. This CDR3 is CAIRPGLAGGPNTGELFF. CDR3 DNA sequence: TGTGCCATCAGACCGGGACTAGCGGGAGGTCCTAACACCGGGGAGCTGTTTTTT.

This chain joins TRBV5-4 and TRBJ2-2, with 12 nucleotides matching TRBD1. CDR3 length: 16 residues. In germline, CDR1 is SGHNT, CDR2 YYREEE (reference sequence). Trimming at V came to 4 bases and at J to 4 bases, leaving 5 bases not matched to a gene. CDR3 nucleotides: TGTGCCAGCAGCCCGGGACAGGGGGCTAGCACCGGGGAGCTGTTTTTT. It specifies CASSPGQGASTGELFF. The full variable domain, with the rest looked up from reference TRBV5-4 and TRBJ2-2, is ETGVTQSPTHLIKTRGQQVTLRCSSQSGHNTVSWYQQALGQGPQFIFQYYREEENGRGNFPPRFSGLQFPNYSSELNVNALELDDSALYLCASSPGQGASTGELFFGEGSRLTVL.

The chain has TRBV24-1 and TRBJ1-5; D is possibly TRBD1 (6 bases). This CDR3 spans 13 amino acids. Germline CDR1 KGHDR, CDR2 SFDVKD. V gave up 9 bases and J gave up 4 bases, with 12 bases separating them. The CDR3: CATGRGENQPQHF. For the CDR3, the DNA is TGTGCCACCGGGAGGGGGGAGAATCAGCCCCAGCATTTT.

V and J are TRBV6-2 or TRBV6-3 and TRBJ2-7; no firm D call. The V end lost 2 bases, the J end lost 0 bases, and 17 bases lay between the germline ends. This CDR3 has 17 residues. Germline CDR1 reads MNHEY; CDR2 reads SVGEGT. The CDR3 is CASSYRLLVPLSYEQYF. The CDR3 region has the DNA TGTGCCAGCAGTTACCGACTCCTAGTCCCCCTCTCCTACGAGCAGTACTTC.

In DNA form, the CDR3 reads TGTGCCAGCAGCTTACGTACAGGTCCCCAAGAGACCCAGTACTTC. Translated, it gives CASSLRTGPQETQYF. This sequence joins TRBV5-4 and TRBJ2-5, with D perhaps matching TRBD1 (5 bases). Trimming removed 2 bases at V and 1 base at J, with 12 bases between. The CDR3 loop spans 15 amino acids. Germline CDR1 and CDR2: SGHNT and YYREEE (reference sequence). Filled out from reference TRBV5-4 and TRBJ2-5, the complete variable domain reads ETGVTQSPTHLIKTRGQQVTLRCSSQSGHNTVSWYQQALGQGPQFIFQYYREEENGRGNFPPRFSGLQFPNYSSELNVNALELDDSALYLCASSLRTGPQETQYFGPGTRLLVL.

The chain joins TRBV6-4 to TRBJ1-2, with no clear D. Germline lookup yields CDR1 MRHNA and CDR2 SNTAGT. Trimming pared 1 base from V and 4 bases from J, leaving 4 bases between. The CDR3 runs to 12 residues. CDR3 nucleotide sequence: TGTGCCAGCAGTGACTACGGCTATGGCTACACCTTC. Its protein is CASSDYGYGYTF.

DNA of the CDR3: TGCGCCAGCAGGATTAGCGGGAGTTATTCAGATACGCAGTATTTT. The encoded protein is CASRISGSYSDTQYF. The rearrangement links TRBV5-1 to TRBJ2-3; TRBD2 matches 9 bases. Germline V gene sequence: CDR1 SGHRS, CDR2 YFSETQ. The CDR3 runs 15 residues. J was trimmed by 4 bases and V by 5 bases; bases with no gene match: 8.

The chain joins TRBV18 to TRBJ2-3; maybe TRBD2 (5 bases). Germline V gene lookup returns CDR1 KGHSH and CDR2 LQKENI. V shed 1 base and J shed 3 bases, with 5 bases lying between them. CDR3 size: 13 residues. CDR3 bases: TGTGCCAGCTCACCACGCGGGACAGATACGCAGTATTTT. Protein sequence: CASSPRGTDTQYF.

This clone was seen a few times. The chain carries TRBV5-8 and TRBJ1-6; TRBD1 agrees at 8 bases. The CDR3 spans 14 residues. V was pared by 4 bases and J by 8 bases, with 5 bases of the junction left unmatched. CDR1 is SGHTS and CDR2 is YDEGEE in the germline V gene. The CDR3 is CASSKGQADSPLHF. The CDR3 DNA is TGTGCCAGCAGCAAGGGACAGGCAGATTCACCCCTCCACTTT.

This clone was seen a handful of times. The chain has TRBV5-1 and TRBJ1-2; possibly TRBD1 for D (5 bases). The CDR3 is made up of 14 amino acids. Trimming stripped 0 bases from V and 4 bases from J, with 10 bases between. The germline CDR1 and CDR2 sequences are SGHRS and YFSETQ. CDR3 residues: CASSLEGGTYGYTF. The CDR3 bases are TGCGCCAGCAGCTTGGAGGGAGGGACCTATGGCTACACCTTC.

J is TRBJ1-1 and V is TRBV5-5; a weak D match, TRBD1 (5 bases). Trimming removed 1 base from V and 0 bases from J, with 7 bases in between. Per the germline V gene, CDR1 is SGHKS and CDR2 is YYEKEE (reference sequence). This CDR3 is 14 amino acids long. The CDR3 spells CASSLRQMNTEAFF. The CDR3 region has the DNA TGTGCCAGCAGCTTGCGACAGATGAACACTGAAGCTTTCTTT.

Concerning this clone: A junction boundary mismatches the germline segment, possibly from a read error. The chain is built from TRBV7-7 and TRBJ2-1; 7 bases match TRBD1. Germline V gives CDR1 SSHAT, CDR2 FNYEAQ (reference sequence). This CDR3 is built from 13 residues. This CDR3 reads CASSDARGYEQFF. In DNA, the CDR3 is TGTGCTAGCAGTGATGCCAGGGGGTATGAGCAGTTCTTC.

This clone was recorded a few times. This chain uses TRBV9 with TRBJ2-7, with TRBD2 matching over 12 bases. This CDR3 region has 16 residues. CDR1 SGDLS and CDR2 YYNGEE come from the germline V gene. V lost 0 bases, J lost 3 bases, and 4 bases stayed unmatched. The CDR3 DNA sequence: TGTGCCAGCAGCGTAGGAGCTAGCGGGAGGGTCTACGAGCAGTACTTC. It codes for CASSVGASGRVYEQYF.